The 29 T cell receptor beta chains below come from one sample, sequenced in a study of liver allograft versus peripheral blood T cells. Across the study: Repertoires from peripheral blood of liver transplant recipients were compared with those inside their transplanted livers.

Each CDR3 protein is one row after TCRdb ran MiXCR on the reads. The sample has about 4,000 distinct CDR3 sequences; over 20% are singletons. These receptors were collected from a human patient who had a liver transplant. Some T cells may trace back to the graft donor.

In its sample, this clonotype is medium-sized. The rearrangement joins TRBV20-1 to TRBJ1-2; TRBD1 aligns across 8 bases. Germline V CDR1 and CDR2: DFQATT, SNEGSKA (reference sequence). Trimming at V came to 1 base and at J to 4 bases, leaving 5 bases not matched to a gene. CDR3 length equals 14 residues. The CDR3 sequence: CSARVWGQVYGYTF. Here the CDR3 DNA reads TGCAGTGCTAGAGTCTGGGGACAGGTCTATGGCTACACCTTC.

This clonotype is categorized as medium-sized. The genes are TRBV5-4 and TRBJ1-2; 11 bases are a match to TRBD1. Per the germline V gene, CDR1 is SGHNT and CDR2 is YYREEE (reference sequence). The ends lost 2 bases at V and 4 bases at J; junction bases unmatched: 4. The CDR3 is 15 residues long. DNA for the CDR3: TGTGCCAGCAGCTTACCGGGACAGGGGGGCTATGGCTACACCTTC. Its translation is CASSLPGQGGYGYTF.

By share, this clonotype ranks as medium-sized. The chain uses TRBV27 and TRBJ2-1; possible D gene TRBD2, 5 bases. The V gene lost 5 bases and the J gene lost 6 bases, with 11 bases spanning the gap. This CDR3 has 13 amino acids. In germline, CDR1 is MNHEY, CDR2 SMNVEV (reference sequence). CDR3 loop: CASSPGIPNEQFF. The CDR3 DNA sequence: TGTGCCAGCAGTCCCGGGATCCCCAATGAGCAGTTCTTC.

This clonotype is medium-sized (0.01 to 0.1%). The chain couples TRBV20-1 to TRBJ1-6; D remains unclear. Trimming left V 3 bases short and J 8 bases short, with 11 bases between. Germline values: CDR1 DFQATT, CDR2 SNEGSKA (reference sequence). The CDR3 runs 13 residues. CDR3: CSASPGQYSPLHF. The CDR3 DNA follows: TGCAGTGCTAGTCCGGGTCAATATTCACCCCTCCACTTT.

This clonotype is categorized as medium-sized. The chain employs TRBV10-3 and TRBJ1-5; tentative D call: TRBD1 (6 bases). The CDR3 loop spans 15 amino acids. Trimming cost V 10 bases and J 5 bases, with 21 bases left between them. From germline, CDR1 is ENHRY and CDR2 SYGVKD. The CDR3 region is CATGSGRGDDQPQHF. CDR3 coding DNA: TGTGCCACGGGATCGGGCAGGGGAGATGATCAGCCCCAGCATTTT.

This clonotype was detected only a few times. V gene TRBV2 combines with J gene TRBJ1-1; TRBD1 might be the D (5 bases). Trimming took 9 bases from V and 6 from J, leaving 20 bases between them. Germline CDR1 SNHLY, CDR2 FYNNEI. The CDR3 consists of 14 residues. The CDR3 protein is CASGYDSPAPEAFF. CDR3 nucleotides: TGTGCCAGTGGGTATGACAGCCCTGCCCCTGAAGCTTTCTTT.

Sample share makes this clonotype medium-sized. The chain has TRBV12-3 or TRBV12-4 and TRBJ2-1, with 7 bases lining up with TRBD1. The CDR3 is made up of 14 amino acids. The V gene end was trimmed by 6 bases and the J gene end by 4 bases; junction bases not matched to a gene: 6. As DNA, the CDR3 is TGTGCCAGCAGGACCGGGACAGCATACAATGAGCAGTTCTTC. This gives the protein CASRTGTAYNEQFF.

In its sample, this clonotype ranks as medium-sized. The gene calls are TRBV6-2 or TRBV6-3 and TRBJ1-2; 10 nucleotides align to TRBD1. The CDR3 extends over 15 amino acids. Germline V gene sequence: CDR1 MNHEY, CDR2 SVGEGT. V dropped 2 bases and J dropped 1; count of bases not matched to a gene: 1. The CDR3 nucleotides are TGTGCCAGCAGTTACGGGACAGGGGATAACTATGGCTACACCTTC. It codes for CASSYGTGDNYGYTF.

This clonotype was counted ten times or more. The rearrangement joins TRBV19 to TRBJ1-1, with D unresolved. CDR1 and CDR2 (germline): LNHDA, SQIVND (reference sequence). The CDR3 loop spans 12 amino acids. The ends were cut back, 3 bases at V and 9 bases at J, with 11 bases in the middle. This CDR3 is CASSIMGFKAFF. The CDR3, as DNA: TGTGCCAGTAGTATCATGGGGTTCAAAGCTTTCTTT.

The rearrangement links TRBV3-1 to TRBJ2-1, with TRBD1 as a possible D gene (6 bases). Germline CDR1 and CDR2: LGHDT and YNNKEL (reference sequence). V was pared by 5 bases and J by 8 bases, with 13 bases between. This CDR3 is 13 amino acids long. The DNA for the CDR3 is TGTGCCAGCAGCAACCGAGGGGGTTATGAGCAGTTCTTC. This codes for CASSNRGGYEQFF.

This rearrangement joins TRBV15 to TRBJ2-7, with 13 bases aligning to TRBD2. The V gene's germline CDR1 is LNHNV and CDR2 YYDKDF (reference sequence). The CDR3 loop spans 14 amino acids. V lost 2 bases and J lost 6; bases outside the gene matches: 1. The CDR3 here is CATSRRLAGGEQYF. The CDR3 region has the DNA TGTGCCACCAGCAGACGACTAGCGGGAGGCGAGCAGTACTTC.

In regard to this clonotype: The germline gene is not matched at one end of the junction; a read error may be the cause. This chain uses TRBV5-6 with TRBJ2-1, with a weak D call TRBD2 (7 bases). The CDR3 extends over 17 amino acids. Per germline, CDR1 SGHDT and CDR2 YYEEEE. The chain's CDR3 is CVSNPRGGGPSYNEQFF. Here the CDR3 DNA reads TGTGTCAGCAACCCGAGGGGGGGGGGGCCCTCCTACAATGAGCAGTTCTTC.

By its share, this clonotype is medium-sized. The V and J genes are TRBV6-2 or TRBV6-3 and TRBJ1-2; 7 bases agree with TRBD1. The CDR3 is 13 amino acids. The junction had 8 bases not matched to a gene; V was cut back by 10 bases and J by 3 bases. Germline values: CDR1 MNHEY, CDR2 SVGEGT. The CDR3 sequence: CATVDRAHYGYTF. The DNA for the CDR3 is TGTGCCACCGTAGACAGGGCTCACTATGGCTACACCTTC.

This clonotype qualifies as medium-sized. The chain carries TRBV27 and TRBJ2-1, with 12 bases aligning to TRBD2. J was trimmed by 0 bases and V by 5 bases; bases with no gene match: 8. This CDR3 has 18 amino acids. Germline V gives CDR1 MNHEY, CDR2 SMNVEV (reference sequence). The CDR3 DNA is TGTGCCAGCAGTAGGACTAGCGGGGCGTTTCGCTCCTACAATGAGCAGTTCTTC. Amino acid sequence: CASSRTSGAFRSYNEQFF.

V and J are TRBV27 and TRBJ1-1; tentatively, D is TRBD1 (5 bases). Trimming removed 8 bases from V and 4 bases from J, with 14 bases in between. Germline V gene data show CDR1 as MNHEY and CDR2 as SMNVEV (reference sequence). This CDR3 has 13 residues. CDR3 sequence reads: CASGGHWGTEAFF. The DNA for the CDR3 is TGTGCCAGCGGCGGACATTGGGGCACTGAAGCTTTCTTT.

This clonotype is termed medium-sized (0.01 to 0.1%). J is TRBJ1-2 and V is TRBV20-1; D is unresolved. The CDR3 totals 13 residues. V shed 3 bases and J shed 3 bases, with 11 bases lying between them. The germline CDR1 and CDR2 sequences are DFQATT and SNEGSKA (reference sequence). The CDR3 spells CSASQISYYGYTF. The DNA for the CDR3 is TGCAGTGCTAGCCAGATTTCCTACTATGGCTACACCTTC.

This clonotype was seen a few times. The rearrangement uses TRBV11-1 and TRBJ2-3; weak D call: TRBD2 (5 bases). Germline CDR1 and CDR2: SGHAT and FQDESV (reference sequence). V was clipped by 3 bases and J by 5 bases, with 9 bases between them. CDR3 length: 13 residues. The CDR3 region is CASSFKEGDTQYF. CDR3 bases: TGTGCCAGCAGCTTTAAAGAGGGAGATACGCAGTATTTT.

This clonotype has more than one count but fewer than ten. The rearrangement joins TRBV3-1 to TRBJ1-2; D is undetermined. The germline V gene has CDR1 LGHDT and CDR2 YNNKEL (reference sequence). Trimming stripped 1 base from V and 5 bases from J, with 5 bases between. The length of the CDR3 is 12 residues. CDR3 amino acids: CASSQVGYGYTF. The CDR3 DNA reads TGTGCCAGCAGCCAAGTGGGGTATGGCTACACCTTC.

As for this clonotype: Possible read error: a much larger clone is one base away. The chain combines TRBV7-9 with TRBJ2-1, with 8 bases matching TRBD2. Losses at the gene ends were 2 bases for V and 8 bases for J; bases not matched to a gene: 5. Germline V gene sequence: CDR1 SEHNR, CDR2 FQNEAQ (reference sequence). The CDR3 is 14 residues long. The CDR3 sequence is CASSLNSGGDEQFF. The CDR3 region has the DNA TGTGCCAGCAGCTTAAACTCGGGGGGGGATGAGCAGTTCTTC. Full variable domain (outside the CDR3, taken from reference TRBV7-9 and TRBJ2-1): DTGVSQNPRHKITKRGQNVTFRCDPISEHNRLYWYRQTLGQGPEFLTYFQNEAQLEKSRLLSDRFSAERPKGSFSTLEIQRTEQGDSAMYLCASSLNSGGDEQFFGPGTRLTVL.

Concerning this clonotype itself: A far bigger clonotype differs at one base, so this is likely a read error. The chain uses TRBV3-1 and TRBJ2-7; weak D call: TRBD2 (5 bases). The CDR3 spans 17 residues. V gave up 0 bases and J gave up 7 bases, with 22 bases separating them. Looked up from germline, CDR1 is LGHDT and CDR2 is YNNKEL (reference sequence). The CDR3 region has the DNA TGTGCCAGCAGCCAAGATCCCATGGGGAGCTCCTACAATGAGCAGTACTTC. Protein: CASSQDPMGSSYNEQYF.

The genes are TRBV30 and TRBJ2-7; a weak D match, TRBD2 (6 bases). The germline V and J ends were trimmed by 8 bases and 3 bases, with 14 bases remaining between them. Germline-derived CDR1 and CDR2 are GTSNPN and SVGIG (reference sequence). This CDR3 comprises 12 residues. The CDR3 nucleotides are TGTGCCGGCCAGGGACTCTTCTACGAGCAGTACTTC. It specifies CAGQGLFYEQYF.

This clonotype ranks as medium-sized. The CDR3 region is CASRRGNQPQHF. CDR3 DNA sequence: TGTGCCAGCAGGCGTGGCAATCAGCCCCAGCATTTT. V is TRBV7-2 and J is TRBJ1-5; no reliable D call. V was pared by 6 bases and J by 2 bases, with 5 bases between. The CDR3 covers 12 residues. Germline V gene sequence: CDR1 SGHTA, CDR2 FQGNSA.

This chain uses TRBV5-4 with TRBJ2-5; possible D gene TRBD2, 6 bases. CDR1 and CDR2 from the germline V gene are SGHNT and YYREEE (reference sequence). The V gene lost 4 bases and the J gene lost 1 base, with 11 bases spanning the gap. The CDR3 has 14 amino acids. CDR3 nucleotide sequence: TGTGCCAGCAGCCCCGGGACTTTCCAAGAGACCCAGTACTTC. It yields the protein CASSPGTFQETQYF.

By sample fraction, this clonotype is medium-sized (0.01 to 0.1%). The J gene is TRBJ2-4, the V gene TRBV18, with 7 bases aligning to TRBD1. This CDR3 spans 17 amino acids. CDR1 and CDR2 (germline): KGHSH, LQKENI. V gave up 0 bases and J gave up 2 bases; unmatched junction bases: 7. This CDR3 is CASSPPTGSNTKNIQYF. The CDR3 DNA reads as TGTGCCAGCTCACCACCGACAGGGAGTAACACCAAAAACATTCAGTACTTC.

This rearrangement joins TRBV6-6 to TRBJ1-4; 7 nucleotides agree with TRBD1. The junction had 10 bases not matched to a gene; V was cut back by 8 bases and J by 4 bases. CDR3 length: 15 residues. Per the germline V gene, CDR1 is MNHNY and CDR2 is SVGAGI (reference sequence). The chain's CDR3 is CASQRGDSFNEKLFF. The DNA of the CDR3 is TGTGCCAGCCAGCGGGGGGACAGCTTTAATGAAAAACTGTTTTTT.

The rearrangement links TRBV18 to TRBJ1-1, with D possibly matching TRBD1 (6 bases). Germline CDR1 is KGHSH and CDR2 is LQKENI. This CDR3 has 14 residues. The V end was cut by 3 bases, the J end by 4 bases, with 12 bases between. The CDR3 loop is CASSPVDSSTEAFF. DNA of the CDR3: TGTGCCAGCTCACCGGTGGACAGCTCCACTGAAGCTTTCTTT. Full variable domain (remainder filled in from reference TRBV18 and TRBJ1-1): NAGVMQNPRHLVRRRGQEARLRCSPMKGHSHVYWYRQLPEEGLKFMVYLQKENIIDESGMPKERFSAEFPKEGPSILRIQQVVRGDSAAYFCASSPVDSSTEAFFGQGTRLTVV.

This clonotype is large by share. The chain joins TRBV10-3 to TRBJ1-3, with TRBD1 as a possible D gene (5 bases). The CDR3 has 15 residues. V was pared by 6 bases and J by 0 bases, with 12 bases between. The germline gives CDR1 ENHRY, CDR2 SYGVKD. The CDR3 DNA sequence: TGTGCCATCAGAGGGTCCACAGGCTCTGGAAACACCATATATTTT. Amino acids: CAIRGSTGSGNTIYF.

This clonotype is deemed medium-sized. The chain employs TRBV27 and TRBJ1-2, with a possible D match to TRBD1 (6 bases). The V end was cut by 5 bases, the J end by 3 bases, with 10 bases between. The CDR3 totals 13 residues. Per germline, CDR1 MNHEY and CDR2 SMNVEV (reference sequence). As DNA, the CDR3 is TGTGCCAGCAGTAAAACAGGGTACTATGGCTACACCTTC. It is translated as CASSKTGYYGYTF.

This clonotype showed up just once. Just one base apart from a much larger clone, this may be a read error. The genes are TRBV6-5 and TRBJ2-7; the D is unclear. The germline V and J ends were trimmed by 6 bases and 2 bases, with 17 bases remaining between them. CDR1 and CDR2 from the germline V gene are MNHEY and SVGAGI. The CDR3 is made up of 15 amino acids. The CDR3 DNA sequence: TGTGCCAGCAGCAGGCCCCGGGCGTTGGCCTACGAGCAGTACTTC. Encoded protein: CASSRPRALAYEQYF.